This TCR beta chain came from a study of blood T cell repertoires in COVID-19. Germline V gene lookup returns CDR1 LNHDA and CDR2 SQIVND (reference sequence). This CDR3 spans 15 amino acids. V was pared by 1 base and J by 3 bases, with 1 base of the junction left unmatched. Original processing notes: By means of reference gene primer amplification, nucleated cell counts were estimated. TCRdb's copy holds only in-frame clones and misses some; the assay was immunoSEQ multiplex PCR. The V and J calls and clone size were taken over from that table, and D and trimming were inferred from the DNA. The sample includes approximately 190,000 clones, around 90% of them seen just once.

This TCR was sampled from a man aged 50-60 years with acute or convalescent COVID-19. Sequencing was done on a sample of peripheral blood. The chain recombines TRBV19 with TRBJ2-2; TRBD2 matches 8 bases. The CDR3 DNA sequence: TGTGCCAGTAGTATAGGGACTAGCTACACCGGGGAGCTGTTTTTT. Translating gives CASSIGTSYTGELFF.